The present TCR beta chain was sequenced within a study of cytomegalovirus exposure and HLA in healthy donors. Looking at the study overall: The roughly 120 validation repertoires used the same platform as the 550 to 800 first-cohort repertoires (as reported by a later analysis). Study observations and caveats: A subsequent analysis found that TCR clusters from the first cohort also tended to co-occur in the 90 to 150 validation repertoires, with 90% to 95% of cluster scores above 0.

The length of the CDR3 is 17 residues. Germline lookup yields CDR1 MDHEN and CDR2 SYDVKM. J gave up 6 bases and V 2 bases, and 8 bases lay outside the gene matches. Profiled with immunoSEQ multiplex PCR; TCRdb holds only in-frame clones, not every one. In the table there are 100,000 to 120,000 clones, roughly 87% of which are singletons. A note on this clone: Its target is not known.

This TCR was sampled from a woman younger than 35 in good health and CMV-seronegative. Sequenced sample: PBMCs. The V call is TRBV28, the J call TRBJ2-7; 15 bases match TRBD2. The CDR3 bases are TGTGCCAGCAGTTTACGGACTAGCGGGGGGGCCGGCGGCGAGCAGTACTTC. Amino acid sequence: CASSLRTSGGAGGEQYF.